In this sample, the clone carrying this T cell receptor (beta chain) turned up a few times. The sample is drawn from a study of T cells after yellow fever vaccination. This CDR3 region has 13 residues. Germline assignment: CDR1 SGHDT and CDR2 YYEEEE. The ends lost 4 bases at V and 6 bases at J; junction bases unmatched: 4. TCRdb independently ran MiXCR on the 5' RACE reads; one entry per CDR3 protein. The data contain 450,000 to 650,000 distinct CDR3 sequences, roughly 14% of them singletons. The rearrangement links TRBV5-6 to TRBJ2-3; 8 nucleotides agree with TRBD2. The source is a man between 25 and 39 years old who received the YFV17D yellow fever vaccine. The specimen was PBMCs, collected on the day of the yellow fever booster vaccination. This CDR3 reads CASSRGGPDTQYF. CDR3 sequence (DNA): TGTGCCAGCAGCCGGGGGGGGCCCGATACGCAGTATTTT.